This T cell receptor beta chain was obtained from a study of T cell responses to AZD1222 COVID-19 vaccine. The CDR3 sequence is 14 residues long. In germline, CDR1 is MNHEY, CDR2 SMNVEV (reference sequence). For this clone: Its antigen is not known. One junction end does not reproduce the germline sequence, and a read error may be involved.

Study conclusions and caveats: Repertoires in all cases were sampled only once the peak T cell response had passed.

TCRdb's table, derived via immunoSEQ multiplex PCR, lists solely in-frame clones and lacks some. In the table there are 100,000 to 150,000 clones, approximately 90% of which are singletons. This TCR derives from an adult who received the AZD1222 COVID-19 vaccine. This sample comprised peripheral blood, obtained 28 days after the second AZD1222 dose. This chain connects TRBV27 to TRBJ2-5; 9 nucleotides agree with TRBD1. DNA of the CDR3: TGTGCCAGCAGTTACTATTCCGGGACAGGGAGCTTCGACTTC. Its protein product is CASSYYSGTGSFDF.